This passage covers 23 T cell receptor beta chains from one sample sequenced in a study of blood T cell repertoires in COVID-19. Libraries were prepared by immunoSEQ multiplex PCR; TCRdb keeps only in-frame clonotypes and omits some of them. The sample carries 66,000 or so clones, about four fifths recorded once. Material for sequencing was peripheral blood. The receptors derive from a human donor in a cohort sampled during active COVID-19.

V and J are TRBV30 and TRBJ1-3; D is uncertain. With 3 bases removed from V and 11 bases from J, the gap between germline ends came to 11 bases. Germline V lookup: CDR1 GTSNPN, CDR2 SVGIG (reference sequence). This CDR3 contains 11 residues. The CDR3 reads CAWRGPGPIYF. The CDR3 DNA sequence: TGTGCCTGGAGAGGCCCAGGCCCCATATATTTT.

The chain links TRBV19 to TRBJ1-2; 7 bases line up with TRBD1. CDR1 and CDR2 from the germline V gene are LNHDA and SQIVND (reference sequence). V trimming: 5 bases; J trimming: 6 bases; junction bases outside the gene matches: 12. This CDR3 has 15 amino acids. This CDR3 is CASSVDRVGVDGYTF. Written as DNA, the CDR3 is TGTGCCAGTAGTGTCGACAGGGTCGGAGTCGATGGCTACACCTTC.

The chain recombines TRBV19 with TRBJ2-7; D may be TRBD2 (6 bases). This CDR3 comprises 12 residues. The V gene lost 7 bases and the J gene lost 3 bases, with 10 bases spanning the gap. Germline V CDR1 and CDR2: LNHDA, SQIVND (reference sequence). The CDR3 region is CASTGSRYEQYF. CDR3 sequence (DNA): TGTGCCAGTACCGGGAGCCGCTACGAGCAGTACTTC.

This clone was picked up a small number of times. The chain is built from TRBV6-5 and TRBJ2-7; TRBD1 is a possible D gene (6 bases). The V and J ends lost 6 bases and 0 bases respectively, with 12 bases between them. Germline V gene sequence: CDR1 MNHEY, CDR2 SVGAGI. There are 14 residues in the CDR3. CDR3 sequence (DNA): TGTGCCAGCAGAGCCGGGACACTCTCCTACGAGCAGTACTTC. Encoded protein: CASRAGTLSYEQYF.

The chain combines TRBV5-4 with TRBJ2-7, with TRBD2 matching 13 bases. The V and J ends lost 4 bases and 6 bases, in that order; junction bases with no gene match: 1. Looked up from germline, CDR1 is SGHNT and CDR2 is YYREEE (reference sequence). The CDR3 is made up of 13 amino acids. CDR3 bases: TGTGCCAGCAGCCGACTAGCGGGAGGCGAGCAGTACTTC. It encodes CASSRLAGGEQYF.

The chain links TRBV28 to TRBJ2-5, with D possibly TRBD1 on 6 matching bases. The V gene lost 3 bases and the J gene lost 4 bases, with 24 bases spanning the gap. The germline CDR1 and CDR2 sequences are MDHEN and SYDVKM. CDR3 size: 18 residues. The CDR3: CASSFLGSWDTASETQYF. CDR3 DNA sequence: TGTGCCAGCAGTTTCCTAGGCTCTTGGGACACCGCGTCAGAGACCCAGTACTTC.

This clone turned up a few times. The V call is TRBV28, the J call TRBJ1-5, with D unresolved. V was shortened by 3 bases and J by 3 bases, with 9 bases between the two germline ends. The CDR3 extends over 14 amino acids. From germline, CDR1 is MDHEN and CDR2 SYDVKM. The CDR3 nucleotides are TGTGCCAGCAGTTTTAATGGGCCCAATCAGCCCCAGCATTTT. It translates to CASSFNGPNQPQHF.

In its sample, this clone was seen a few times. CDR3 DNA sequence: TGTGCCAGCAGCCCCAGGGATACCGGGGAGCTGTTTTTT. Translating it yields CASSPRDTGELFF. The chain carries TRBV5-4 and TRBJ2-2; D perhaps matches TRBD1 (5 bases). The ends were cut back, 4 bases at V and 5 bases at J, with 9 bases in the middle. The CDR3 sequence is 13 residues long. Germline V gene sequence: CDR1 SGHNT, CDR2 YYREEE (reference sequence).

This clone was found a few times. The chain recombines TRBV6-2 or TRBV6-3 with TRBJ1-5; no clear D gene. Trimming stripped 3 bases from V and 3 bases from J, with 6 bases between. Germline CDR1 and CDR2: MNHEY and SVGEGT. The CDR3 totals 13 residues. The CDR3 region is CASSYSVNQPQHF. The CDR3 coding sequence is TGTGCCAGCAGTTATTCTGTCAATCAGCCCCAGCATTTT.

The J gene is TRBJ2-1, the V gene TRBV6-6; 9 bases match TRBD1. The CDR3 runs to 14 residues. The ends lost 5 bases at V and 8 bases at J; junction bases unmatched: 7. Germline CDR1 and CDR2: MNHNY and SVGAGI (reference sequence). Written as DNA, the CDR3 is TGTGCCAGCAGTCCGGGGACAGGGACGGATGAGCAGTTCTTC. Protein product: CASSPGTGTDEQFF.

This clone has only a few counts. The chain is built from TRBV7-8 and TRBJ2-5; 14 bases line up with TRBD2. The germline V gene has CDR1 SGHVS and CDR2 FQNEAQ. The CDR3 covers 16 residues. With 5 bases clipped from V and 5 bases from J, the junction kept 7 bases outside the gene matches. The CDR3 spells CASSATSGGGLETQYF. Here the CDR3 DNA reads TGTGCCAGCAGCGCGACTAGCGGGGGGGGTTTGGAGACCCAGTACTTC.

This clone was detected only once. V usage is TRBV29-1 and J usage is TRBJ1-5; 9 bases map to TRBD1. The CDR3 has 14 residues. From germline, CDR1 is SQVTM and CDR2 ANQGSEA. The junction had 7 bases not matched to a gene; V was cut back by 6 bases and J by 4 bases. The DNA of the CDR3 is TGCAGCGTCGGTACGACAGGGGGTAATCAGCCCCAGCATTTT. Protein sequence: CSVGTTGGNQPQHF.

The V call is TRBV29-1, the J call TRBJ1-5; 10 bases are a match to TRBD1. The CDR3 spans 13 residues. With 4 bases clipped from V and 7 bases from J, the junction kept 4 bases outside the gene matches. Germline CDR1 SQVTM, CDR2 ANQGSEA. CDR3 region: CSVGQGAGQPQHF. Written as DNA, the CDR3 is TGCAGCGTTGGACAGGGGGCAGGGCAGCCCCAGCATTTT.

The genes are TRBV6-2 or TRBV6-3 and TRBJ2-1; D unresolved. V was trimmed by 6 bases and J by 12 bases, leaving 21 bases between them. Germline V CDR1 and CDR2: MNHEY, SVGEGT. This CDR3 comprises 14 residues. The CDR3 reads CASSITPLGGGQFF. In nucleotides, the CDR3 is TGTGCCAGCAGCATTACCCCCCTGGGTGGCGGGCAGTTCTTC.

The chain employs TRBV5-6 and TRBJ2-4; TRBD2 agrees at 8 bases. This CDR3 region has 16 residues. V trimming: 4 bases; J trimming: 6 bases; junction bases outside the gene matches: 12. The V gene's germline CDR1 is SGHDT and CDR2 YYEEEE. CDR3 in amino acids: CASSSRGAGASNIQYF. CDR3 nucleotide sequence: TGTGCCAGCAGCAGCCGGGGAGCGGGAGCGTCAAACATTCAGTACTTC. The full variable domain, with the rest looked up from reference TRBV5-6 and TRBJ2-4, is DAGVTQSPTHLIKTRGQQVTLRCSPKSGHDTVSWYQQALGQGPQFIFQYYEEEERQRGNFPDRFSGHQFPNYSSELNVNALLLGDSALYLCASSSRGAGASNIQYFGAGTRLSVL.

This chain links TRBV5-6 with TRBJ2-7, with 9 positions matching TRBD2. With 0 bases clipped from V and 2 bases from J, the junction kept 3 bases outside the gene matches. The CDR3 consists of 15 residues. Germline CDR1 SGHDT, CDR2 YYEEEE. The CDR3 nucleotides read TGTGCCAGCAGCTTGGTAGCGGGAGTTACCTACGAGCAGTACTTC. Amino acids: CASSLVAGVTYEQYF.

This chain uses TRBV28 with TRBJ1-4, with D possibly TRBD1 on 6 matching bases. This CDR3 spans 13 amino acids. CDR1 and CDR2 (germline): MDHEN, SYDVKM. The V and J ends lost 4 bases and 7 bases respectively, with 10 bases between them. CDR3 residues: CASSSQGSEKLFF. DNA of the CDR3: TGTGCCAGCAGTTCTCAGGGGAGTGAAAAACTGTTTTTT.

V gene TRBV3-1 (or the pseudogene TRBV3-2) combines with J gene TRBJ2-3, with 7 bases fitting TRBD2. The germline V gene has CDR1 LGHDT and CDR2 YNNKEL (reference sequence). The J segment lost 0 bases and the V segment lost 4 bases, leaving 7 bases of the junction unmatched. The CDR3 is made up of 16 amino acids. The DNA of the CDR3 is TGTGCCAGCAGCCGGCCGGGCGGGAGTAGCACAGATACGCAGTATTTT. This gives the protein CASSRPGGSSTDTQYF.

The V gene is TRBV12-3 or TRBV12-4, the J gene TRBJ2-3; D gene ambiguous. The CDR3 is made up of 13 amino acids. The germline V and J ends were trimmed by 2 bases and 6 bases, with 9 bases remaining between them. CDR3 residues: CASSLTAGDTQYF. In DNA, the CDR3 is TGTGCCAGCAGTTTAACTGCCGGGGATACGCAGTATTTT.

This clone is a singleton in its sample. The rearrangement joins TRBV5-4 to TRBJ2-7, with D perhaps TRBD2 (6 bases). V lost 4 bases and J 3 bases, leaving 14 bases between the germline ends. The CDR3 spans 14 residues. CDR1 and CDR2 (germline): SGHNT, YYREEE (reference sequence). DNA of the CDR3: TGTGCCAGCAGCCCGGGACTCCAGGGCTACGAGCAGTACTTC. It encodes CASSPGLQGYEQYF.

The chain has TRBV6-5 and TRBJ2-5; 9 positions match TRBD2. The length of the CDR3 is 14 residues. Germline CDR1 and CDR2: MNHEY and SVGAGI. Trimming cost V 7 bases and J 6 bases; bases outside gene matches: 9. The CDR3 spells CASKGREGLKTQYF. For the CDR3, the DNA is TGTGCCAGCAAAGGGCGGGAGGGCCTGAAGACCCAGTACTTC.

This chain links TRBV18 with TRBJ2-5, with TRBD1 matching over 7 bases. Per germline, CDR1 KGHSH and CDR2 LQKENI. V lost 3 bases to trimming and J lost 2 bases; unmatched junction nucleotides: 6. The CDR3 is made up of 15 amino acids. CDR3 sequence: CASSPFGTAQETQYF. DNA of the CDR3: TGTGCCAGCTCACCCTTCGGGACAGCTCAAGAGACCCAGTACTTC.

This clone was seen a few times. This chain's CDR3 is CSVAAGANYGYTF. In nucleotides, the CDR3 is TGCAGCGTCGCGGCAGGGGCTAACTATGGCTACACCTTC. The rearrangement links TRBV29-1 to TRBJ1-2, with a tentative D call TRBD1 (6 bases). Trimming cost V 6 bases and J 0 bases, with 11 bases left between them. CDR3 size: 13 residues. Germline V CDR1 and CDR2: SQVTM, ANQGSEA.